The next 30 T cell receptor beta chains were all read from a single sample in a study of Tregs in tolerant kidney transplant recipients. Assay used: immunoSEQ multiplex PCR; TCRdb lists only in-frame clones, some missing. The sample comprises 35,000 to 50,000 clones, roughly 96% of which are singletons, and 0.37% rests with the top ten. Their recognized antigens are unknown. Sequenced input: Tregs from blood cultured with allogeneic cells. Receptor source: a human donor in good health.

The V call is TRBV11-2, the J call TRBJ2-1; D gene ambiguous. The CDR3 contains 15 residues. Looked up from germline, CDR1 is SGHAT and CDR2 is FQNNGV. The V end lost 6 bases, the J end lost 0 bases, and 12 bases lay between the germline ends. The chain's CDR3 is CASSRATSSYNEQFF. The CDR3, as DNA: TGTGCCAGCAGTAGGGCCACCAGCTCCTACAATGAGCAGTTCTTC.

This rearrangement joins TRBV14 to TRBJ1-2; TRBD1 matches at 8 bases. The J segment lost 3 bases and the V segment lost 3 bases, leaving 0 bases of the junction unmatched. CDR1 is SGHDN and CDR2 is FVKESK in the germline V gene. The CDR3 runs 13 residues. The CDR3 DNA reads as TGTGCCAGCAGCCAGGACAGGGACTATGGCTACACCTTC. Translated: CASSQDRDYGYTF. Supplemented by reference TRBV14 and TRBJ1-2, the full variable domain reads EAGVTQFPSHSVIEKGQTVTLRCDPISGHDNLYWYRRVMGKEIKFLLHFVKESKQDESGMPNNRFLAERTGGTYSTLKVQPAELEDSGVYFCASSQDRDYGYTFGSGTRLTVV.

The rearrangement joins TRBV28 to TRBJ1-5, with TRBD1 as a possible D gene (6 bases). Germline lookup yields CDR1 MDHEN and CDR2 SYDVKM. Trimming took off 4 bases at V and 2 bases at J, with 12 bases between the two ends. The CDR3 contains 15 residues. In nucleotides, the CDR3 is TGTGCCAGCAGTTCAGGGGTTAGGGGCAATCAGCCCCAGCATTTT. Amino acids: CASSSGVRGNQPQHF.

The rearrangement joins TRBV30 to TRBJ1-5, with D tentatively TRBD1 (5 bases). V was cut by 4 bases and J by 6 bases, with 13 bases left in between. The CDR3 runs 13 residues. Germline V gives CDR1 GTSNPN, CDR2 SVGIG (reference sequence). CDR3 DNA sequence: TGTGCCTGGAACAATCTGAGGGGTCAGCCCCAGCATTTT. This gives the protein CAWNNLRGQPQHF. Variable domain in full (rest from reference TRBV30 and TRBJ1-5): SQTIHQWPATLVQPVGSPLSLECTVEGTSNPNLYWYRQAAGRGLQLLFYSVGIGQISSEVPQNLSASRPQDRQFILSSKKLLLSDSGFYLCAWNNLRGQPQHFGDGTRLSIL.

Points on this clone: At one of its ends the junction is not consistent with the germline gene, which may arise from a read error. The rearrangement joins TRBV9 to TRBJ2-1; 7 bases are shared with TRBD2. The CDR3 has 13 amino acids. Germline V gene data show CDR1 as SGDLS and CDR2 as YYNGEE. CDR3 loop: CASSAQKTSSKIF. CDR3 DNA sequence: TGTGCCAGCAGCGCCCAGAAGACTAGCAGCAAAATCTTC. The full variable domain, with the rest looked up from reference TRBV9 and TRBJ2-1, is DSGVTQTPKHLITATGQRVTLRCSPRSGDLSVYWYQQSLDQGLQFLIQYYNGEERAKGNILERFSAQQFPDLHSELNLSSLELGDSALYFCASSAQKTSSKIFGPGTRLTVL.

The chain employs TRBV18 and TRBJ1-4; 7 nucleotides align to TRBD1. The CDR3 sequence is 14 residues long. CDR1 is KGHSH, CDR2 LQKENI, per germline. The V segment lost 3 bases and the J segment 5 bases; nucleotides outside the gene matches: 3. The CDR3 is CASSPDRVNEKLFF. In DNA, the CDR3 is TGTGCCAGCTCACCCGACAGGGTAAATGAAAAACTGTTTTTT.

The chain links TRBV6-5 to TRBJ2-7, with 10 nucleotides matching TRBD1. Germline loops: CDR1 MNHEY, CDR2 SVGAGI. This CDR3 region has 13 residues. The junction had 11 bases not matched to a gene; V was cut back by 6 bases and J by 12 bases. The CDR3 loop reads CASSALSGTGVYF. For the CDR3, the DNA is TGTGCCAGCAGCGCGCTCTCCGGGACAGGGGTGTACTTC.

This chain uses TRBV6-5 with TRBJ2-5, with D possibly TRBD2 on 6 matching bases. The CDR3 loop spans 15 amino acids. V lost 4 bases and J 4 bases, leaving 16 bases between the germline ends. Per germline, CDR1 MNHEY and CDR2 SVGAGI. The CDR3 spells CASSSRGLKGETQYF. The CDR3 DNA follows: TGTGCCAGCAGTTCCCGGGGGTTGAAGGGAGAGACCCAGTACTTC.

This chain uses TRBV2 with TRBJ1-1; unclear D gene. The length of the CDR3 is 14 residues. The V end was cut by 4 bases, the J end by 1 base, with 10 bases between. Germline CDR1 SNHLY, CDR2 FYNNEI. For the CDR3, the DNA is TGTGCCAGCAGTGTTCACGGTGAGAACACTGAAGCTTTCTTT. It specifies CASSVHGENTEAFF.

This clone was seen just once. This sequence joins TRBV5-1 and TRBJ1-3; 7 nucleotides align to TRBD1. The length of the CDR3 is 18 residues. Germline V CDR1 and CDR2: SGHRS, YFSETQ. V shed 2 bases and J 0 bases; nucleotides not matched to a gene: 11. CDR3 sequence: CASSFVGGPSSSGNTIYF. The CDR3 DNA reads as TGCGCCAGCAGCTTTGTAGGGGGCCCTTCCAGCTCTGGAAACACCATATATTTT.

This chain joins TRBV19 and TRBJ1-4; the D is unclear. This CDR3 is built from 15 residues. Per the germline V gene, CDR1 is LNHDA and CDR2 is SQIVND (reference sequence). V was shortened by 1 base and J by 0 bases, with 6 bases between the two germline ends. The CDR3 loop is CASSIVGATNEKLFF. CDR3 sequence (DNA): TGTGCCAGTAGTATAGTCGGGGCAACTAATGAAAAACTGTTTTTT.

The chain combines TRBV18 with TRBJ1-1; D not resolved. V lost 1 base, J lost 1 base, and 7 bases lay in between. The CDR3 sequence is 14 residues long. Germline V gene data show CDR1 as KGHSH and CDR2 as LQKENI. CDR3 sequence reads: CASSPRPGNTEAFF. CDR3 in DNA: TGTGCCAGCTCACCACGACCCGGGAACACTGAAGCTTTCTTT.

As for this clone: Mismatch with germline at one junction end may stem from a read error. The V gene is TRBV29-1, the J gene TRBJ1-2; weak D call: TRBD1 (6 bases). The V gene's germline CDR1 is SQVTM and CDR2 ANQGSEA. This CDR3 has 11 residues. The DNA of the CDR3 is TGCAGCGTAGAAGGGGGGGATGGCTACACCTTC. Amino acids: CSVEGGDGYTF.

This clone was seen a handful of times. V is TRBV6-1 and J is TRBJ1-3; D perhaps matches TRBD1 (5 bases). CDR1 is MNHNS and CDR2 is SASEGT in the germline V gene. V lost 4 bases and J lost 4, with 20 bases in between. The CDR3 sequence is 17 residues long. The CDR3 sequence is CASSVSGTLGAGNTIYF. The CDR3 coding sequence is TGTGCCAGCAGTGTCTCCGGGACCCTAGGAGCGGGAAACACCATATATTTT.

The chain carries TRBV15 and TRBJ2-5; TRBD2 is a possible D gene (5 bases). With 3 bases removed from V and 4 bases from J, the gap between germline ends came to 12 bases. Germline values: CDR1 LNHNV, CDR2 YYDKDF (reference sequence). The CDR3 is 14 amino acids. The DNA of the CDR3 is TGTGCCACCAGCAGCCAAGGACGGGGAGAGACCCAGTACTTC. Amino acid sequence: CATSSQGRGETQYF.

The chain recombines TRBV6-1 with TRBJ2-3; the D gene is possibly TRBD1 (5 bases). Germline CDR1 and CDR2: MNHNS and SASEGT. The CDR3 contains 15 residues. V lost 5 bases, J lost 0 bases, and 12 bases lay in between. CDR3 sequence: CASSSRADSTDTQYF. Here the CDR3 DNA reads TGTGCCAGCAGTTCCAGGGCAGATAGCACAGATACGCAGTATTTT.

This chain links TRBV19 with TRBJ1-2; no definite D call. Germline assignment: CDR1 LNHDA and CDR2 SQIVND (reference sequence). The V end lost 4 bases, the J end lost 3 bases, and 12 bases lay between the germline ends. The CDR3 is 14 amino acids. The chain's CDR3 is CASSTRQAYYGYTF. CDR3 DNA sequence: TGTGCCAGTAGTACCCGCCAGGCCTACTATGGCTACACCTTC.

The chain joins TRBV10-2 to TRBJ2-3; no clear D gene. Germline CDR1 WSHSY, CDR2 SAAADI. The CDR3 is made up of 14 amino acids. V lost 2 bases and J lost 3, with 9 bases in between. The CDR3 reads CASSETSRTDTQYF. The CDR3 DNA reads as TGCGCCAGCAGTGAGACCTCTAGGACAGATACGCAGTATTTT.

J is TRBJ2-1 and V is TRBV7-9; possibly TRBD2 for D (6 bases). The germline V gene has CDR1 SEHNR and CDR2 FQNEAQ (reference sequence). The CDR3 is made up of 17 amino acids. V was pared by 2 bases and J by 6 bases, with 20 bases between. CDR3 sequence: CASSLWFHVRGANEQFF. CDR3 DNA sequence: TGTGCCAGCAGCTTATGGTTTCATGTGCGGGGAGCCAATGAGCAGTTCTTC.

V and J are TRBV5-1 and TRBJ1-1; D call uncertain. The length of the CDR3 is 14 residues. V gave up 2 bases and J gave up 2 bases, with 10 bases separating them. The germline V gene encodes CDR1 SGHRS and CDR2 YFSETQ. In DNA, the CDR3 is TGCGCCAGCAGCTTAAAGTTCGGAAACACTGAAGCTTTCTTT. Translated: CASSLKFGNTEAFF.

The chain joins TRBV19 to TRBJ2-7; D not certain. V was clipped by 0 bases and J by 7 bases, with 13 bases between them. Germline V gives CDR1 LNHDA, CDR2 SQIVND (reference sequence). This CDR3 is 14 amino acids long. This chain's CDR3 is CASSIDGRLGEQYF. CDR3 DNA: TGTGCCAGTAGTATAGATGGTAGGCTTGGAGAGCAGTACTTC.

This chain connects TRBV5-1 to TRBJ2-3; no firm D call. CDR3 length: 11 amino acids. Trimming removed 2 bases from V and 2 bases from J, with 0 bases in between. Germline V CDR1 and CDR2: SGHRS, YFSETQ. The CDR3 protein is CASSFTDTQYF. CDR3 DNA: TGCGCCAGCAGCTTCACAGATACGCAGTATTTT. The variable domain in full, completed from reference TRBV5-1 and TRBJ2-3, reads KAGVTQTPRYLIKTRGQQVTLSCSPISGHRSVSWYQQTPGQGLQFLFEYFSETQRNKGNFPGRFSGRQFSNSRSEMNVSTLELGDSALYLCASSFTDTQYFGPGTRLTVL.

The chain couples TRBV11-3 to TRBJ2-1, with 9 bases matching TRBD2. With V trimmed by 3 bases and J by 3 bases, 6 bases remained unmatched. The CDR3 runs 16 residues. CDR1 SGHNT and CDR2 YENEEA come from the germline V gene. CDR3 region: CASSFASGNVYNEQFF. The CDR3 coding sequence is TGTGCCAGCAGCTTTGCTAGCGGGAACGTCTACAATGAGCAGTTCTTC.

The chain uses TRBV19 and TRBJ1-5; D is undetermined. Trimming stripped 6 bases from V and 5 bases from J, with 14 bases between. Looked up from germline, CDR1 is LNHDA and CDR2 is SQIVND (reference sequence). This CDR3 contains 14 residues. The CDR3 region is CASRSVPGYQPQHF. CDR3 bases: TGTGCCAGTAGGTCAGTACCGGGATATCAGCCCCAGCATTTT.

The gene calls are TRBV7-2 and TRBJ1-1; D gene unclear. V lost 5 bases and J lost 10, with 14 bases in between. The V gene's germline CDR1 is SGHTA and CDR2 FQGNSA. This CDR3 contains 12 residues. CDR3 in DNA: TGTGCCAGCAGCCAAGGTAGTCTGGTAGCTTTCTTT. Protein sequence: CASSQGSLVAFF.

This rearrangement joins TRBV6-4 to TRBJ2-7; 13 bases are shared with TRBD2. CDR3 length: 18 amino acids. Germline V lookup: CDR1 MRHNA, CDR2 SNTAGT. The V and J ends lost 7 bases and 3 bases, in that order; junction bases with no gene match: 15. CDR3 coding DNA: TGTGCCAGCACCAAGAAGGGGACTAGCGGGACTCAAAACTACGAGCAGTACTTC. This sequence encodes CASTKKGTSGTQNYEQYF.

The rearrangement links TRBV7-9 to TRBJ1-1; D is unclear. Per germline, CDR1 SEHNR and CDR2 FQNEAQ (reference sequence). The CDR3 has 15 amino acids. Trimming shortened V by 3 bases and J by 1 base, and 12 bases separated the two germline ends. As DNA, the CDR3 is TGTGCCAGCAGCTTCCCCACCTACAAGAACACTGAAGCTTTCTTT. This gives the protein CASSFPTYKNTEAFF.

This clone has just a few counts. The V and J genes are TRBV2 and TRBJ2-7; perhaps TRBD1 as D (6 bases). Trimming pared 2 bases from V and 2 bases from J, leaving 10 bases between. The length of the CDR3 is 14 residues. CDR1 is SNHLY, CDR2 FYNNEI, per germline. For the CDR3, the DNA is TGTGCCAGCAGTGAACCAAAGGGGGCCTACGAGCAGTACTTC. Translation: CASSEPKGAYEQYF. The complete variable domain, with remaining parts taken from reference TRBV2 and TRBJ2-7, reads EPEVTQTPSHQVTQMGQEVILRCVPISNHLYFYWYRQILGQKVEFLVSFYNNEISEKSEIFDDQFSVERPDGSNFTLKIRSTKLEDSAMYFCASSEPKGAYEQYFGPGTRLTVT.

The table lists this clone with a count of one. This chain connects TRBV2 to TRBJ1-1; TRBD1 matches 9 bases. Germline trimming cut 6 bases from V and 8 bases from J; bases unmatched to any gene: 4. This CDR3 has 12 residues. Per the germline V gene, CDR1 is SNHLY and CDR2 is FYNNEI. The CDR3 DNA sequence: TGTGCCAGCAGGGGACAGGGCCCAGAAGCTTTCTTT. Translating it yields CASRGQGPEAFF. The complete variable domain, with remaining parts taken from reference TRBV2 and TRBJ1-1, reads EPEVTQTPSHQVTQMGQEVILRCVPISNHLYFYWYRQILGQKVEFLVSFYNNEISEKSEIFDDQFSVERPDGSNFTLKIRSTKLEDSAMYFCASRGQGPEAFFGQGTRLTVV.

J is TRBJ1-5 and V is TRBV5-1, with D unclear. Trimming took off 3 bases at V and 4 bases at J, with 8 bases between the two ends. Germline V gene lookup returns CDR1 SGHRS and CDR2 YFSETQ. This CDR3 is 13 amino acids long. This chain's CDR3 is CASSWSGNQPQHF. The DNA of the CDR3 is TGCGCCAGCAGCTGGAGTGGGAATCAGCCCCAGCATTTT.